This TCR beta chain was retrieved from a study of CD8 T cells in ankylosing spondylitis. Regarding the study as a whole: Reportedly, disease-linked clones are significantly enriched in ankylosing spondylitis patients' matched synovial fluid. Some of these motif variants have turned up before, in reports on reactive arthritis synovial fluid and blood.

Germline V gives CDR1 ENHRY, CDR2 SYGVKD. The CDR3 contains 15 residues. The V and J ends lost 0 bases and 7 bases respectively, with 15 bases between them. TCRdb itself ran the 5' RACE reads through MiXCR, one entry per CDR3 protein. The sample lists a few hundred thousand distinct CDR3 sequences, over 15% occurring once. For this clonotype: Its cognate antigen is unknown. A much larger clone is a single base away; this may be a read error.

This sequence was found in a male donor with ankylosing spondylitis or in good health (not recorded which). The chain carries TRBV10-3 and TRBJ2-5; D is unresolved. The sample comprised blood, either unsorted or a sorted T cell fraction (not recorded which). The CDR3 DNA sequence: TGTGCCATCAGTGAGTCGATCGGCGAGAGAGGGACCCAGTACTTC. Translated, it gives CAISESIGERGTQYF.